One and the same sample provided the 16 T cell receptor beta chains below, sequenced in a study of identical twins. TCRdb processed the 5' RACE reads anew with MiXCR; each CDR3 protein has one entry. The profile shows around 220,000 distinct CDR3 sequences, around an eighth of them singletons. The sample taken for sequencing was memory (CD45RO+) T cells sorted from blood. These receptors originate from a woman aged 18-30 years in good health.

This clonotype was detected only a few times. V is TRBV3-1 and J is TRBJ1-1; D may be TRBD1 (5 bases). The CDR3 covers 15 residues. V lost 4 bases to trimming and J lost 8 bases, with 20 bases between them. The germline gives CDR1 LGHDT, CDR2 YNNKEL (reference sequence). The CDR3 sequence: CASSRMGTGSVEAFF. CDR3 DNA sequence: TGTGCCAGCAGCCGGATGGGTACAGGTAGTGTCGAAGCTTTCTTT.

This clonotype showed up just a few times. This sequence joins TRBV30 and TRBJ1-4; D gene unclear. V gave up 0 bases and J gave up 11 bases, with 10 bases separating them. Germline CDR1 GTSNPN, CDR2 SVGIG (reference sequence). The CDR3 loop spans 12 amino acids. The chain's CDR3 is CAWSVKGLKLFF. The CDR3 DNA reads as TGTGCCTGGAGTGTGAAGGGCTTGAAACTGTTTTTT.

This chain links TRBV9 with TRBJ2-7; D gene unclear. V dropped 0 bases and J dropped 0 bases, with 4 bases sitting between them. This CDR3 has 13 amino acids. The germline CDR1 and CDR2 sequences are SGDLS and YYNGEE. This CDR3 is CASSVGVSYEQYF. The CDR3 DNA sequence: TGTGCCAGCAGCGTAGGCGTCTCCTACGAGCAGTACTTC.

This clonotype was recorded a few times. In DNA form, the CDR3 reads TGTGCCAGCATCCACCTTTCTGAAGCTTTCTTT. Translation gives CASIHLSEAFF. The genes are TRBV6-5 and TRBJ1-1; D not resolved. The CDR3 loop spans 11 amino acids. Trimming removed 7 bases from V and 6 bases from J, with 9 bases in between. Per the germline V gene, CDR1 is MNHEY and CDR2 is SVGAGI.

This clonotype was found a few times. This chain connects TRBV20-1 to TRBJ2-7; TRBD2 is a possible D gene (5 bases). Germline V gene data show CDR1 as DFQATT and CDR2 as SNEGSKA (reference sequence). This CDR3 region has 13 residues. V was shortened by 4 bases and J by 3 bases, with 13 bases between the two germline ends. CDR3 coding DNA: TGCAGTGCTACCGTGGGCCGGGACTACGAGCAGTACTTC. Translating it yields CSATVGRDYEQYF.

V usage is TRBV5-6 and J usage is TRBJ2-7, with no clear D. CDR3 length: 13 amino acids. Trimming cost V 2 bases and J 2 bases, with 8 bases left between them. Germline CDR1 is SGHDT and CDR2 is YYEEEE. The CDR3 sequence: CASSFLHAYEQYF. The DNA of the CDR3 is TGTGCCAGCAGCTTCCTCCATGCCTACGAGCAGTACTTC.

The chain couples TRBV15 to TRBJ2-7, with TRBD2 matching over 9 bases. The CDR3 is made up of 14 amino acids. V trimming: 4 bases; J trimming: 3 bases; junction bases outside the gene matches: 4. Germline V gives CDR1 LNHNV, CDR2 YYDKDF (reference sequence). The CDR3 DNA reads TGTGCCACCAGCAAGGGGACTAGCTTCTACGAGCAGTACTTC. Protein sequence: CATSKGTSFYEQYF.

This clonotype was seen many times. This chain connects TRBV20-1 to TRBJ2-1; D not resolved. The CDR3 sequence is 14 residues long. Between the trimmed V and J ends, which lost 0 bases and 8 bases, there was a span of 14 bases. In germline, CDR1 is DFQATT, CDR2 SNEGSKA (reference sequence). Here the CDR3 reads CSARDRSNKHEQFF. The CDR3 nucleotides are TGCAGTGCTAGAGATAGAAGTAACAAACATGAGCAGTTCTTC.

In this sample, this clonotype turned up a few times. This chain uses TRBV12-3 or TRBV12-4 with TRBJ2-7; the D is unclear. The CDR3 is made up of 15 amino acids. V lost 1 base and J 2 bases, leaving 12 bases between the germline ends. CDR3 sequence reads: CASSLDFGRTYEQYF. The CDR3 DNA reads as TGTGCCAGCAGTTTAGATTTTGGGCGGACCTACGAGCAGTACTTC.

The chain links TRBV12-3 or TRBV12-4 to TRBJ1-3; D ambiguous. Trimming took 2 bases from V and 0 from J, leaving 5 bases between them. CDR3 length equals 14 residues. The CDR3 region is CASSLIVSGNTIYF. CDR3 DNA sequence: TGTGCCAGCAGTTTAATAGTCTCTGGAAACACCATATATTTT.

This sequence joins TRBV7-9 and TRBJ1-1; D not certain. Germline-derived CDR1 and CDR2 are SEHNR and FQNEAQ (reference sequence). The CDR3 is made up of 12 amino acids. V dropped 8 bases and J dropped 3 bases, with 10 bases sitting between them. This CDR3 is CASRGFDTEAFF. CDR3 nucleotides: TGTGCCAGCCGTGGGTTCGACACTGAAGCTTTCTTT.

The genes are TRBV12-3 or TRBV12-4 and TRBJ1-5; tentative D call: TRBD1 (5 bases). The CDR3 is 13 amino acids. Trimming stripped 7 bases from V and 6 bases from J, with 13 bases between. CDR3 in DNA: TGTGCCAGCACTACGGCGGGGGGTCAGCCCCAGCATTTT. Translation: CASTTAGGQPQHF.

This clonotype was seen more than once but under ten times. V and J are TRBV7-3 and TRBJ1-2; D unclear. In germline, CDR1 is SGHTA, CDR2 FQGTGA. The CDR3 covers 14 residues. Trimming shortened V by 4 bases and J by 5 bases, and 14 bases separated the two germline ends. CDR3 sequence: CASSSTPGDYGYTF. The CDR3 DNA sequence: TGTGCCAGCAGCTCCACCCCCGGGGATTATGGCTACACCTTC.

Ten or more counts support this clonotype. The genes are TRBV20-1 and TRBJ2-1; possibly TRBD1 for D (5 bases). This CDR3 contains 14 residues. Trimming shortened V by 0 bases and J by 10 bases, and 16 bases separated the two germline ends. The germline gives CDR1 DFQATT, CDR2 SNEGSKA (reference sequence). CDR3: CSARDGRTQDEQFF. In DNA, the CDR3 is TGCAGTGCTAGAGATGGCCGGACACAGGACGAGCAGTTCTTC.

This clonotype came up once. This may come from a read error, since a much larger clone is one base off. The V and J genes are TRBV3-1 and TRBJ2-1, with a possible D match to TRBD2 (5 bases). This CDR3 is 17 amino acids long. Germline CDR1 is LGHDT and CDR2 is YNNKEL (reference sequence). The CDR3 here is CATSTTHPSRSHNEQFF. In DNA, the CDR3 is TGTGCCACCAGCACCACGCACCCTAGCAGGTCCCACAATGAGCAGTTCTTC.

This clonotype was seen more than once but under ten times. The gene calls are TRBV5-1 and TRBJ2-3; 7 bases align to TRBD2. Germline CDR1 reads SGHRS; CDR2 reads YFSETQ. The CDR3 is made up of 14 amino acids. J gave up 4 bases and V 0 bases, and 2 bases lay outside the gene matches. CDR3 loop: CASSLVGGADTQYF. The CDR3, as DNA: TGCGCCAGCAGCTTGGTGGGGGGGGCAGATACGCAGTATTTT.